The present entry profiles one TCR beta chain with its context. Its antigen remains unknown. Treatment in this sample: approximately nine-day PBMC culture with coronavirus spike peptide pools or control peptides (ViraFEST assay). Half the medium was exchanged for fresh IL-2 medium on days 3 and 7. This entry comes from a study of vaccination and CD4 T cells after COVID-19. The Oncomine TCR Beta short-read assay sequenced DNA from cultured CD4+ T cells. TCRdb passed the PCR reads through MiXCR, listing each CDR3 protein once. Of approximately 17,000 distinct CDR3 sequences listed, 54% are singletons. This CDR3 contains 13 residues. Germline CDR1 and CDR2: DFQATT and SNEGSKA (reference sequence). V shed 5 bases and J shed 0 bases, with 8 bases lying between them.

The chain carries TRBV20-1 and TRBJ1-5; weak D call: TRBD1 (6 bases). The sequenced material came from CD4+ T cells from blood, cultured in vitro. The receptor was isolated from a human donor who had recovered from COVID-19. In nucleotides, the CDR3 is TGCAGTGCTCAGGACAGTAGCAATCAGCCCCAGCATTTT. This translates into CSAQDSSNQPQHF.